The 7 T cell receptor beta chains given below trace back to one sample, sequenced in a study of neurological immune-mediated disorders. MiXCR, run by TCRdb on the 5' RACE reads, gives a single entry per CDR3 protein. The table records roughly 36,000 distinct CDR3 sequences, 3% to 3.5% of them present only once. The time point here: longitudinal time-point 1 (baseline). What was sequenced was PBMCs. All receptors derive from a woman aged 55 to 70 with multiple sclerosis.

This clonotype was seen a few times. A single base separates this from a much larger clone, so it may be a read error. The V gene is TRBV6-5, the J gene TRBJ2-2; 8 bases are a match to TRBD1. CDR1 and CDR2 from the germline V gene are MNHEY and SVGAGI. The CDR3 spans 15 residues. This chain's CDR3 is CASNRQGTNTGALFF. The CDR3 nucleotides read TGTGCCAGCAACCGACAGGGGACGAACACCGGGGCGCTGTTTTTT.

This clonotype was observed many times. J is TRBJ1-6 and V is TRBV28; a weak D match, TRBD1 (6 bases). Between the trimmed V and J ends, which lost 6 bases and 7 bases, there was a span of 13 bases. This CDR3 is 14 amino acids long. Germline CDR1 MDHEN, CDR2 SYDVKM. CDR3 sequence reads: CASSAGAGNSPLHF. The DNA for the CDR3 is TGTGCCAGCAGCGCAGGGGCGGGGAATTCACCCCTCCACTTT.

This clonotype came up many times. The chain employs TRBV5-4 and TRBJ2-5; D unresolved. Germline V gene sequence: CDR1 SGHNT, CDR2 YYREEE (reference sequence). The CDR3 sequence is 12 residues long. Between the trimmed V and J ends, which lost 0 bases and 5 bases, there was a span of 5 bases. CDR3 coding DNA: TGTGCCAGCAGCTTGGACGGGGAGACCCAGTACTTC. This encodes CASSLDGETQYF.

This clonotype has ten or more counts. The chain recombines TRBV20-1 with TRBJ2-1; D remains ambiguous. This CDR3 region has 18 residues. From germline, CDR1 is DFQATT and CDR2 SNEGSKA (reference sequence). Trimming shortened V by 2 bases and J by 0 bases, and 20 bases separated the two germline ends. As DNA, the CDR3 is TGCAGTGCTAGATTTTCGACTCTGACTGGCCTCTCCTACAATGAGCAGTTCTTC. Translated, it gives CSARFSTLTGLSYNEQFF.

This clonotype was observed many times. The chain combines TRBV7-6 with TRBJ2-7; D is perhaps TRBD1 (6 bases). V lost 5 bases, J lost 3 bases, and 17 bases lay in between. This CDR3 has 15 residues. In germline, CDR1 is SGHVS, CDR2 FNYEAQ. CDR3 region: CASSGRAGVFYEQYF. The CDR3 coding sequence is TGTGCCAGCAGCGGGCGGGCAGGGGTGTTCTACGAGCAGTACTTC.

This clonotype occurred many times. The chain links TRBV5-1 to TRBJ1-2, with D tentatively TRBD1 (6 bases). The CDR3 sequence is 15 residues long. Germline lookup yields CDR1 SGHRS and CDR2 YFSETQ. The V end was cut by 4 bases, the J end by 4 bases, with 17 bases between. CDR3 in amino acids: CASSLPGQSLYGYTF. The CDR3 DNA sequence: TGCGCCAGCAGCCTCCCGGGACAATCCCTCTATGGCTACACCTTC.

This clonotype was detected ten times or more. The CDR3, as DNA: TGCGCCAGCAGCCCTATCGCGGGACTAGCGGGGGGCTCCTACAATGAGCAGTTCTTC. As protein: CASSPIAGLAGGSYNEQFF. The chain couples TRBV5-1 to TRBJ2-1, with 15 bases fitting TRBD2. V lost 4 bases to trimming and J lost 0 bases; unmatched junction nucleotides: 8. Germline-derived CDR1 and CDR2 are SGHRS and YFSETQ. The CDR3 spans 19 residues.